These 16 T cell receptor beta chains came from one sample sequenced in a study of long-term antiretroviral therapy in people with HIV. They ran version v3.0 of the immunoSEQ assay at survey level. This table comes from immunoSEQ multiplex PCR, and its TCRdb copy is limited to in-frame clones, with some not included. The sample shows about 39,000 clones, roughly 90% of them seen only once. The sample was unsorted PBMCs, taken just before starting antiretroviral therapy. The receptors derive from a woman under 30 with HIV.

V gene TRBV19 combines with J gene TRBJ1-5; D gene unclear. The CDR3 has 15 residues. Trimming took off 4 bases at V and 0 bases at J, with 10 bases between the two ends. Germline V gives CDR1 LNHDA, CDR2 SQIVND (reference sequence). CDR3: CASSTLDYSNQPQHF. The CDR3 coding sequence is TGTGCCAGTAGTACCCTTGACTATAGCAATCAGCCCCAGCATTTT. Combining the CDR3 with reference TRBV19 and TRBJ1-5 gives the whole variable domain DGGITQSPKYLFRKEGQNVTLSCEQNLNHDAMYWYRQDPGQGLRLIYYSQIVNDFQKGDIAEGYSVSREKKESFPLTVTSAQKNPTAFYLCASSTLDYSNQPQHFGDGTRLSIL.

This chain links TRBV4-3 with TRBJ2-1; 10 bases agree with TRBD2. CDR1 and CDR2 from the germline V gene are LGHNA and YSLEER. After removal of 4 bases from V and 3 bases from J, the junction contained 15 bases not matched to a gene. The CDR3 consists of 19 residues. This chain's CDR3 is CASSPGAWRGLALYNEQFF. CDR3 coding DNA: TGCGCCAGCAGCCCTGGGGCCTGGAGGGGACTAGCGCTCTACAATGAGCAGTTCTTC.

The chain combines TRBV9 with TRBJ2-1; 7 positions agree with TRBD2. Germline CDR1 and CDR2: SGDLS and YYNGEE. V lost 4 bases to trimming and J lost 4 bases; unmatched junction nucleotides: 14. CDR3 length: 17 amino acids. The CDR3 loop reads CASSYNAQRGDYNEQFF. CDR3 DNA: TGTGCCAGCAGCTATAACGCTCAGCGGGGCGATTACAATGAGCAGTTCTTC.

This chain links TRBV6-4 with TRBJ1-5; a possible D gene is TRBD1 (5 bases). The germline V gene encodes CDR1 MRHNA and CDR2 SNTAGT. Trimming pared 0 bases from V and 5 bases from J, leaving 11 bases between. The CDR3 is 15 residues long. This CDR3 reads CASSDSAGLDQPQHF. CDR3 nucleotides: TGTGCCAGCAGTGACTCAGCAGGGTTGGATCAGCCCCAGCATTTT.

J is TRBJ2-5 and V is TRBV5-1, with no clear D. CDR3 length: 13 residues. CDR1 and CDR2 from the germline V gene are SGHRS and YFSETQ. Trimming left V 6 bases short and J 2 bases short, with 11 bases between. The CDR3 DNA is TGCGCCAGCACCCCCTTAGGGCAAGAGACCCAGTACTTC. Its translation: CASTPLGQETQYF.

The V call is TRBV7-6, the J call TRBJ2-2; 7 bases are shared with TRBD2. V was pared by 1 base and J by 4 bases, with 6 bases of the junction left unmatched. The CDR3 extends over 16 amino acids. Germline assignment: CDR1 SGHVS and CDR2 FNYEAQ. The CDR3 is CASSLGGTTFTGELFF. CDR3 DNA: TGTGCCAGCAGCTTAGGGGGGACTACCTTCACCGGGGAGCTGTTTTTT.

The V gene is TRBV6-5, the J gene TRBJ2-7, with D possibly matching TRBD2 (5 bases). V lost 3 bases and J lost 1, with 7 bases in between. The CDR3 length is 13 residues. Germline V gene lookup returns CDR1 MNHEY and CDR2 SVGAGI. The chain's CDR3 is CASSYPGSYEQYF. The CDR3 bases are TGTGCCAGCAGTTATCCGGGGTCCTACGAGCAGTACTTC.

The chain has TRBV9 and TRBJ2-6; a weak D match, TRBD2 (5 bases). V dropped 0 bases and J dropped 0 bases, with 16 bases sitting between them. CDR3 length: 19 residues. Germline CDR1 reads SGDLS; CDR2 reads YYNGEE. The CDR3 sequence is CASSVGLSTGGSGANVLTF. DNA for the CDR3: TGTGCCAGCAGCGTAGGGTTGTCTACTGGAGGCTCTGGGGCCAACGTCCTGACTTTC.

The CDR3 here is CASSPRGDSIYEQYF. The DNA for the CDR3 is TGTGCCAGCAGCCCCAGGGGGGACAGTATTTACGAGCAGTACTTC. V is TRBV11-2 and J is TRBJ2-7; tentatively, D is TRBD1 (7 bases). CDR1 is SGHAT and CDR2 is FQNNGV in the germline V gene. The CDR3 is made up of 15 amino acids. V lost 5 bases and J lost 4, with 18 bases in between.

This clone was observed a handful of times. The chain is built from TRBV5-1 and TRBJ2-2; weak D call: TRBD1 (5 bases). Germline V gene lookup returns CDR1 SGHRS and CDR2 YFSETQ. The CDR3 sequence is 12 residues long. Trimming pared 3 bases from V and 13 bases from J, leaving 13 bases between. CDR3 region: CASSSTSTGLFF. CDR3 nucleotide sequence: TGCGCCAGCAGCTCCACTTCCACAGGGCTGTTTTTT.

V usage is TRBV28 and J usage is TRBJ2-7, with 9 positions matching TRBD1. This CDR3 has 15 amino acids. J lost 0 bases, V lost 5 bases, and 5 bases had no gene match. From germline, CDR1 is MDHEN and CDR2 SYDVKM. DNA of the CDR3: TGTGCCAGCAGTGCCCGGGACAGGGCCTCCTACGAGCAGTACTTC. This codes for CASSARDRASYEQYF.

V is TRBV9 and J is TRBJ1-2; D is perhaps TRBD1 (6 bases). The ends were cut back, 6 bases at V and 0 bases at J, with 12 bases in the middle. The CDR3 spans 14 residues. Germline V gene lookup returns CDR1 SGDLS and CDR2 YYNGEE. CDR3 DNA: TGTGCCAGCAACCCGGGACAAACTAACTATGGCTACACCTTC. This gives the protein CASNPGQTNYGYTF. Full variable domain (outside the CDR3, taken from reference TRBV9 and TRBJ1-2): DSGVTQTPKHLITATGQRVTLRCSPRSGDLSVYWYQQSLDQGLQFLIQYYNGEERAKGNILERFSAQQFPDLHSELNLSSLELGDSALYFCASNPGQTNYGYTFGSGTRLTVV.

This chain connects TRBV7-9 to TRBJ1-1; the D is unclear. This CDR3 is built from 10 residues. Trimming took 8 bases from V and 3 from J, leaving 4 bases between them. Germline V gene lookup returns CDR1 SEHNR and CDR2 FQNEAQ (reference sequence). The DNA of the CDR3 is TGTGCCAGCCAGTACACTGAAGCTTTCTTT. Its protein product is CASQYTEAFF.

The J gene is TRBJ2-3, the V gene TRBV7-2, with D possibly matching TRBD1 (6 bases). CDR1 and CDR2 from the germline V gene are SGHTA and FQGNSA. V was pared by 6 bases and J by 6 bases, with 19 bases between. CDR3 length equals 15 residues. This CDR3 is CASSQLGGLEDTQYF. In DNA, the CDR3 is TGTGCCAGCAGTCAGCTAGGGGGTCTGGAGGATACGCAGTATTTT.

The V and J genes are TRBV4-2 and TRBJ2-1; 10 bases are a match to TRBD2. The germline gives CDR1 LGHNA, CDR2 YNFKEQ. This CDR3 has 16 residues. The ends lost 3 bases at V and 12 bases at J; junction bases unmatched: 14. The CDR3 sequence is CASSHSSSGGEVRQFF. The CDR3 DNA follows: TGTGCCAGCAGCCACTCCTCTAGCGGGGGAGAGGTTCGGCAGTTCTTC.

In nucleotides, the CDR3 is TGTGCCAGCAGCTTAGGCTTTGGGTGGGACAGCAAAACTAACTATGGCTACACCTTC. This translates into CASSLGFGWDSKTNYGYTF. The rearrangement joins TRBV13 to TRBJ1-2, with TRBD1 matching over 7 bases. The CDR3 spans 19 residues. The V gene end was trimmed by 0 bases and the J gene end by 0 bases; junction bases not matched to a gene: 13. Germline V CDR1 and CDR2: PRHDT, FYEKMQ (reference sequence).